These T cell receptor beta chains were read from a single sample in a study of blood T cell repertoires in COVID-19. Measured with immunoSEQ multiplex PCR; TCRdb has only the in-frame clones, and not every one. The sample contains approximately 92,000 clones, roughly 72% of which appear only once. Source material: peripheral blood. The receptors here all came from an older woman in a cohort sampled during active or convalescent COVID-19. CDR3s include the opening cysteine and the closing phenylalanine or tryptophan. D genes are given only for firm matches. Clone size is given for some rows only: seen once, a few or many times, or a class if the clone is expanded.

abundance,v_gene,d_gene,j_gene,CDR3aa,CDR3nt
.,TRBV18,TRBD1,TRBJ1-1,CASSPGQGVRGTEAFF,TGTGCCAGCTCACCGGGACAGGGGGTCCGAGGCACTGAAGCTTTCTTT
.,TRBV4-2,TRBD1,TRBJ2-5,CASSQDFGTGQETQYF,TGTGCCAGCAGCCAAGATTTCGGGACAGGCCAAGAGACCCAGTACTTC
.,TRBV30,TRBD2,TRBJ2-1,CAWSVGGGRYNEQFF,TGTGCCTGGAGTGTAGGCGGGGGGCGTTACAATGAGCAGTTCTTC
.,TRBV7-9,.,TRBJ2-7,CASDPGHTTYYEQYF,TGTGCCAGCGACCCAGGTCACACGACCTACTACGAGCAGTACTTC
.,TRBV6-1,TRBD1,TRBJ2-7,CASSEAPTGVYEQYF,TGTGCCAGCAGTGAAGCCCCGACAGGGGTCTACGAGCAGTACTTC
.,TRBV11-2,TRBD1,TRBJ1-2,CASRPTGGYGYTF,TGTGCCAGCAGGCCCACAGGGGGCTATGGCTACACCTTC
.,TRBV19,TRBD2,TRBJ2-7,CASSIRGLAGGASNEQYF,TGTGCCAGTAGTATAAGGGGACTAGCGGGGGGTGCGTCCAACGAGCAGTACTTC
.,TRBV4-3,TRBD1,TRBJ1-6,CASSPRTGRNSPLHF,TGCGCCAGCAGCCCCAGGACAGGGCGCAATTCACCCCTCCACTTT
few,TRBV6-6,.,TRBJ1-4,CASSYGRGKEKLFF,TGTGCCAGCAGTTACGGGAGGGGAAAGGAAAAACTGTTTTTT
.,TRBV20-1,TRBD1,TRBJ1-5,CSASKGQTNQPQHF,TGCAGTGCTAGTAAGGGACAGACCAATCAGCCCCAGCATTTT
.,TRBV14,.,TRBJ1-2,CASSQVRGGGYTF,TGTGCCAGCAGCCAAGTAAGGGGCGGCGGCTACACCTTC
.,TRBV7-2,TRBD1,TRBJ1-2,CATPQGIYGYTF,TGTGCCACACCACAGGGGATCTATGGCTACACCTTC
.,TRBV6-1,.,TRBJ1-2,CASSEAYNGGYTF,TGTGCCAGCAGTGAAGCTTACAATGGCGGCTACACCTTC
.,TRBV30,TRBD2,TRBJ2-5,CAWRLAGGEETQYF,TGTGCCTGGAGACTAGCGGGGGGTGAAGAGACCCAGTACTTC
few,TRBV7-2,TRBD2,TRBJ2-7,CASSLGLAHSYEQYF,TGTGCCAGCAGCTTAGGACTAGCTCACTCCTACGAGCAGTACTTC
few,TRBV29-1,.,TRBJ2-3,CSVEYSYVQGSTDTQYF,TGCAGCGTTGAATATTCGTATGTGCAGGGTAGCACAGATACGCAGTATTTT
.,TRBV5-4,.,TRBJ2-4,CASSRQGILAKNIQYF,TGTGCCAGCAGCAGGCAGGGGATTCTAGCCAAAAACATTCAGTACTTC
.,TRBV3-1/TRBV3-2,TRBD2,TRBJ2-3,CASSLSGGRTDTQYF,TGTGCCAGCAGCCTCAGCGGGGGCCGCACAGATACGCAGTATTTT
.,TRBV30,.,TRBJ2-7,CAWSVQGRVTLTPKYF,TGTGCCTGGAGTGTACAGGGCAGGGTGACCTTGACCCCGAAGTACTTC
.,TRBV19,TRBD1,TRBJ1-3,CASSIAGQVANTIYF,TGTGCCAGTAGTATAGCCGGACAGGTGGCAAACACCATATATTTT
.,TRBV28,TRBD1,TRBJ2-7,CASSFHRGQTYEQYF,TGTGCCAGCAGTTTTCACAGGGGGCAGACCTACGAGCAGTACTTC
.,TRBV4-2,.,TRBJ1-2,CASSQDSPSQGMYGYTF,TGTGCCAGCAGCCAAGATTCTCCTTCTCAGGGGATGTATGGCTACACCTTC
.,TRBV7-3,TRBD1,TRBJ2-1,CASSSRSGGSNLNEQFF,TGTGCCAGCAGCTCCCGATCAGGGGGATCCAATCTCAATGAGCAGTTCTTC
once,TRBV5-4,TRBD1,TRBJ1-1,CASSPYRGYRDTEAFF,TGTGCCAGCAGCCCTTACAGGGGGTACCGGGACACTGAAGCTTTCTTT
.,TRBV25-1,TRBD1,TRBJ2-2,CASSESAGQGFSTGELFF,TGTGCCAGCAGTGAATCCGCCGGACAGGGGTTTTCTACCGGGGAGCTGTTTTTT
.,TRBV5-1,.,TRBJ2-2,CASSLANRVDRTGELFF,TGCGCCAGCAGCTTGGCCAACAGGGTAGATCGTACCGGGGAGCTGTTTTTT
.,TRBV6-5,.,TRBJ1-6,CASRDGDSPLHF,TGTGCCAGCAGGGACGGGGATTCACCCCTCCACTTT
few,TRBV5-4,TRBD1,TRBJ2-6,CASSPGQGAATAGANVLTF,TGTGCCAGCAGCCCCGGACAGGGGGCGGCCACCGCTGGGGCCAACGTCCTGACTTTC
.,TRBV10-3,TRBD2,TRBJ2-1,CATSSGDWDEQFF,TGTGCCACCTCTAGCGGGGATTGGGATGAGCAGTTCTTC
many,TRBV7-6,.,TRBJ2-7,CASSLDVGAYEQYF,TGTGCCAGCAGCTTAGACGTAGGGGCCTACGAGCAGTACTTC
.,TRBV19,.,TRBJ2-7,CASSISGSYEQYF,TGTGCCAGTAGTATATCTGGCAGCTACGAGCAGTACTTC
.,TRBV5-6,.,TRBJ1-1,CASSLHFTGSEAFF,TGTGCCAGCAGCTTGCACTTTACAGGGAGTGAAGCTTTCTTT
.,TRBV6-5,.,TRBJ2-7,CASRPGTASSYEQYF,TGTGCCAGCAGGCCGGGAACAGCGAGTTCCTACGAGCAGTACTTC
.,TRBV30,.,TRBJ2-1,CAWSNVRGQFF,TGTGCCTGGAGTAACGTTAGAGGGCAGTTCTTC
.,TRBV7-3,.,TRBJ2-7,CASSFGAGFYEQYF,TGTGCCAGCAGCTTTGGGGCCGGGTTCTACGAGCAGTACTTC
few,TRBV27,TRBD1,TRBJ1-1,CASNNMDRVGTEAFF,TGTGCCAGCAACAACATGGACAGGGTTGGCACTGAAGCTTTCTTT
.,TRBV7-2,TRBD2,TRBJ2-7,CASSPSTSGGLGEQYF,TGTGCCAGCAGCCCTAGTACTAGCGGGGGCTTAGGCGAGCAGTACTTC
few,TRBV5-6,TRBD1,TRBJ1-5,CASSLGQGQQPQHF,TGTGCCAGCAGCTTGGGACAGGGCCAGCAGCCCCAGCATTTT
.,TRBV6-2/TRBV6-3,TRBD2,TRBJ2-7,CASSRPPGSGGAGEQYF,TGTGCCAGCAGCCGGCCGCCGGGTAGCGGGGGGGCCGGAGAGCAGTACTTC
few,TRBV7-3,.,TRBJ2-5,CASSLIREETQYF,TGTGCCAGCAGCTTAATCAGGGAAGAGACCCAGTACTTC
.,TRBV6-2/TRBV6-3,.,TRBJ2-2,CASSYRDTDTGELFF,TGTGCCAGCAGTTACAGGGACACTGACACCGGGGAGCTGTTTTTT
.,TRBV6-2/TRBV6-3,TRBD2,TRBJ2-7,CASSYSLAGGRYEQYF,TGTGCCAGCAGTTATTCTCTAGCGGGGGGAAGGTACGAGCAGTACTTC
.,TRBV7-2,.,TRBJ1-2,CAEEEVVVHGYTF,TGTGCAGAGGAGGAGGTGGTGGTACATGGCTACACCTTC
.,TRBV10-3,.,TRBJ1-1,CAISDGWSATEAFF,TGTGCCATCAGTGACGGGTGGTCAGCCACTGAAGCTTTCTTT
.,TRBV18,.,TRBJ1-1,CASSPIGQYGMNTEAFF,TGTGCCAGCTCACCAATAGGACAGTATGGTATGAACACTGAAGCTTTCTTT